This T cell receptor (beta chain) emerged from a study of T cell responses to AZD1222 COVID-19 vaccine. CDR3 length: 16 amino acids. The germline CDR1 and CDR2 sequences are SGHAT and FQNNGV. Trimming removed 1 base from V and 0 bases from J, with 11 bases in between. Data came from immunoSEQ multiplex PCR; TCRdb stores just in-frame clones and leaves some out. The sample has some 58,000 clones; about 90% are singletons. This specimen consisted of peripheral blood, obtained on day 0 of AZD1222 vaccination. The V and J genes are TRBV11-2 and TRBJ2-3; unclear D gene. The sequence was collected from an adult in good health. The CDR3 sequence: CASSLVKGASTDTQYF. The DNA of the CDR3 is TGTGCCAGCAGCTTAGTAAAGGGTGCGAGCACAGATACGCAGTATTTT.